This is a list of T cell receptor beta chains from one sample in a study of T-cell reconstitution after alpha-beta-depleted transplantation in children. TCRdb ran MiXCR on the PCR reads and lists one entry per CDR3 protein. The sample yields some 530,000 distinct CDR3 sequences, roughly an eighth seen once. This specimen was PBMCs from the stem cell graft donor, taken from the stem cell graft. The receptors derive from a human donor who donated a stem cell graft to a child with combined immunodeficiency. CDR3s include the opening cysteine and the closing phenylalanine or tryptophan. D genes are given only for firm matches. Only some rows state a clone size, as once, few, many or a class for expanded clones.

d_gene: TRBD1
abundance: few
v_gene: TRBV12-3/TRBV12-4
j_gene: TRBJ2-1
CDR3nt: TGTGCCAGCAGCCCTGAACAGGGGATCAATGAGCAGTTCTTC
CDR3aa: CASSPEQGINEQFF

d_gene: TRBD2
abundance: few
v_gene: TRBV7-9
j_gene: TRBJ2-5
CDR3nt: TGTGCCAGCAGACCACAGCGGGGAGGAAAGGAGACCCAGTACTTC
CDR3aa: CASRPQRGGKETQYF

d_gene: TRBD2
abundance: NA
v_gene: TRBV7-2
j_gene: TRBJ2-3
CDR3nt: TGTGCCAGCAGCTTAGGGACTAGGGGCCCAACAGATACGCAGTATTTT
CDR3aa: CASSLGTRGPTDTQYF

d_gene: NA
abundance: NA
v_gene: TRBV6-6
j_gene: TRBJ1-1
CDR3nt: TGTGCCAGTAGATACGGGTGGGAAGCTTTCTTT
CDR3aa: CASRYGWEAFF

d_gene: TRBD2
abundance: NA
v_gene: TRBV7-2
j_gene: TRBJ2-5
CDR3nt: TGTGCCAGCAACCTAGCGGGAGGGATACAAGAGACCCAGTACTTC
CDR3aa: CASNLAGGIQETQYF

d_gene: TRBD2
abundance: NA
v_gene: TRBV7-3
j_gene: TRBJ2-1
CDR3nt: TGTGCCAGCAGTCAAGGGACTAGCGGGGGGGCGGGGTACAATGAGCAGTTCTTC
CDR3aa: CASSQGTSGGAGYNEQFF

d_gene: TRBD2
abundance: many
v_gene: TRBV7-7
j_gene: TRBJ2-1
CDR3nt: TGTGCCAGCAGCTATTCCGGGACTAGTGTTGAGCAGTTCTTC
CDR3aa: CASSYSGTSVEQFF

d_gene: TRBD2
abundance: few
v_gene: TRBV7-2
j_gene: TRBJ2-5
CDR3nt: TGTGCCAGCAGCTTAGCCGGTAGCGGGGGGCGGAGGCAAGAGACCCAGTACTTC
CDR3aa: CASSLAGSGGRRQETQYF

d_gene: NA
abundance: NA
v_gene: TRBV7-2
j_gene: TRBJ1-2
CDR3nt: TGTGCCAGCAGCTTACGAACGACGGGGGCGCCCGGCTACACCTTC
CDR3aa: CASSLRTTGAPGYTF

d_gene: TRBD2
abundance: many
v_gene: TRBV12-3/TRBV12-4
j_gene: TRBJ2-4
CDR3nt: TGTGCCAGCAGTTCTAGCGGGTTTCAAAACATTCAGTACTTC
CDR3aa: CASSSSGFQNIQYF

d_gene: NA
abundance: few
v_gene: TRBV29-1
j_gene: TRBJ2-7
CDR3nt: TGCAGCGCGAGGGGGGGACAGAATTACGAGCAGTACTTC
CDR3aa: CSARGGQNYEQYF

d_gene: TRBD1
abundance: many
v_gene: TRBV10-3
j_gene: TRBJ2-2
CDR3nt: TGTGCCATCAGTGGAGGGACAGGGAGCCCCGGGGAGCTGTTTTTT
CDR3aa: CAISGGTGSPGELFF

d_gene: TRBD2
abundance: few
v_gene: TRBV9
j_gene: TRBJ2-3
CDR3nt: TGTGCCAGCAGCGTAGGAGTCGGGGGGGCATCAGATACGCAGTATTTT
CDR3aa: CASSVGVGGASDTQYF

d_gene: NA
abundance: NA
v_gene: TRBV9
j_gene: TRBJ2-1
CDR3nt: TGTGCCAGCAGCGTATCAATAGTGGGAGGCCCAAATGAGCAGTTCTTC
CDR3aa: CASSVSIVGGPNEQFF

d_gene: TRBD2
abundance: few
v_gene: TRBV2
j_gene: TRBJ2-1
CDR3nt: TGTGCCAGCGCGGGAGAGGACTACAATGAGCAGTTCTTC
CDR3aa: CASAGEDYNEQFF

d_gene: NA
abundance: NA
v_gene: TRBV18
j_gene: TRBJ2-7
CDR3nt: TGTGCCAGCTCACCTAGGCCGGACTGGAGTGGCGAGCAGTACTTC
CDR3aa: CASSPRPDWSGEQYF

d_gene: TRBD1
abundance: few
v_gene: TRBV4-2
j_gene: TRBJ1-1
CDR3nt: TGTGCCAGCAGCCCCGGTCTCGGGACAGGGCATGAACAGATGGCTTTCTTT
CDR3aa: CASSPGLGTGHEQMAFF

d_gene: NA
abundance: NA
v_gene: TRBV15
j_gene: TRBJ2-7
CDR3nt: TGTGCCACCAGCAGAGGCCGGGACGTAGGAGAGCAGTACTTC
CDR3aa: CATSRGRDVGEQYF

d_gene: NA
abundance: few
v_gene: TRBV12-3/TRBV12-4
j_gene: TRBJ2-5
CDR3nt: TGTGCCAGCAGTTCCTCCTTGGCGCAAGAGACCCAGTACTTC
CDR3aa: CASSSSLAQETQYF

d_gene: TRBD1
abundance: few
v_gene: TRBV7-9
j_gene: TRBJ2-7
CDR3nt: TGTGCCAGCAGCCAGCGGGACAGGGGCTACGAGCAGTACTTC
CDR3aa: CASSQRDRGYEQYF

d_gene: TRBD1
abundance: many
v_gene: TRBV28
j_gene: TRBJ1-1
CDR3nt: TGTGCCAGCAGTTTAAGGGCCAGGGGGGCAGCTTTCTTT
CDR3aa: CASSLRARGAAFF

d_gene: NA
abundance: many
v_gene: TRBV5-1
j_gene: TRBJ2-1
CDR3nt: TGCGCCAGCAGCTCAGGACCCTCAAGGAATGAGCAGTTCTTC
CDR3aa: CASSSGPSRNEQFF

d_gene: TRBD2
abundance: few
v_gene: TRBV18
j_gene: TRBJ2-1
CDR3nt: TGTGCCAGCTCACCAGGGACTAGCGAGGTTGAGCAGTTCTTC
CDR3aa: CASSPGTSEVEQFF

d_gene: NA
abundance: many
v_gene: TRBV10-3
j_gene: TRBJ2-3
CDR3nt: TGTGCCATCAGCACCACGAGGTCAGACACAGATACGCAGTATTTT
CDR3aa: CAISTTRSDTDTQYF

d_gene: NA
abundance: many
v_gene: TRBV15
j_gene: TRBJ2-7
CDR3nt: TGTGCCACCAGCAGAGATCAGACCCTCGACGAGCAGTACTTC
CDR3aa: CATSRDQTLDEQYF

d_gene: NA
abundance: NA
v_gene: TRBV9
j_gene: TRBJ1-2
CDR3nt: TGTGCCAGCTCTATGCAGGGACGAGGCTATGGCTACACCTTC
CDR3aa: CASSMQGRGYGYTF

d_gene: NA
abundance: few
v_gene: TRBV29-1
j_gene: TRBJ2-5
CDR3nt: TGCAGCGTTGAGTCCACCCCCCAAGAGACCCAGTACTTC
CDR3aa: CSVESTPQETQYF

d_gene: TRBD2
abundance: once
v_gene: TRBV4-1
j_gene: TRBJ2-1
CDR3nt: TGCGCCAGCAGCCAGGGACTAGCGGGAGCGGGTGAGCAGTTCTTC
CDR3aa: CASSQGLAGAGEQFF

d_gene: NA
abundance: NA
v_gene: TRBV6-6
j_gene: TRBJ1-2
CDR3nt: TGTGCCAGCAGTCCACTCGGAGGGAATGGCTACACCTTC
CDR3aa: CASSPLGGNGYTF

d_gene: NA
abundance: many
v_gene: TRBV9
j_gene: TRBJ2-5
CDR3nt: TGTGCCAGCGGGGAGCAAGAGACCCAGTACTTC
CDR3aa: CASGEQETQYF

d_gene: TRBD1
abundance: few
v_gene: TRBV7-2
j_gene: TRBJ2-1
CDR3nt: TGTGCCAGCAGCTCCATTACAGGGGCGGTCAATGAGCAGTTCTTC
CDR3aa: CASSSITGAVNEQFF

d_gene: TRBD1
abundance: NA
v_gene: TRBV7-2
j_gene: TRBJ1-3
CDR3nt: TGTGCCAGCAGCTTCGACAGGGGGCCGGGAAACACCATATATTTT
CDR3aa: CASSFDRGPGNTIYF

d_gene: NA
abundance: many
v_gene: TRBV24-1
j_gene: TRBJ1-5
CDR3nt: TGTGCCACCAGTGACCGCGGTAGCAATCAGCCCCAGCATTTT
CDR3aa: CATSDRGSNQPQHF

d_gene: NA
abundance: few
v_gene: TRBV4-3
j_gene: TRBJ1-2
CDR3nt: TGCGCCAGCAGCCAAGAGTCACTAGCCGGCTATGGCTACACCTTC
CDR3aa: CASSQESLAGYGYTF

d_gene: NA
abundance: few
v_gene: TRBV29-1
j_gene: TRBJ2-3
CDR3nt: TGCAGCTTCCGGGTAGATACGCAGTATTTT
CDR3aa: CSFRVDTQYF

d_gene: NA
abundance: few
v_gene: TRBV27
j_gene: TRBJ1-2
CDR3nt: TGTGCCAGCAGAATGGGGTTTAGTGCCTATGGCTACACCTTC
CDR3aa: CASRMGFSAYGYTF

d_gene: NA
abundance: few
v_gene: TRBV12-3/TRBV12-4
j_gene: TRBJ2-1
CDR3nt: TGTGCCAGCAGTCCTAGGCTACAGCGGGCCCGCAATGAGCAGTTCTTC
CDR3aa: CASSPRLQRARNEQFF

d_gene: NA
abundance: NA
v_gene: TRBV4-3
j_gene: TRBJ2-2
CDR3nt: TGCGCCAGCAGCCAAGATGGGGAGACTCGCCCGACCGGGGAGCTGTTTTTT
CDR3aa: CASSQDGETRPTGELFF

d_gene: TRBD2
abundance: many
v_gene: TRBV4-2
j_gene: TRBJ2-1
CDR3nt: TGTGCCAGCAGCCAAGATGGCGGGAGTCACAATGAGCAGTTCTTC
CDR3aa: CASSQDGGSHNEQFF

d_gene: NA
abundance: many
v_gene: TRBV20-1
j_gene: TRBJ1-1
CDR3nt: TGCAGTGCCCCCCTAGGTGAAGCTTTCTTT
CDR3aa: CSAPLGEAFF

d_gene: NA
abundance: few
v_gene: TRBV4-3
j_gene: TRBJ1-3
CDR3nt: TGCGCCAGCAGCCAATCCAGGGTCGGAAACACCATATATTTT
CDR3aa: CASSQSRVGNTIYF